What follows are 9 T cell receptor beta chains derived from one specimen sequenced in a study of beta chain features in type 1 diabetes. The investigators reverse transcribed all of the isolated RNA, so they sequenced expressed TCRB transcripts. Repertoires were generated with immunoSEQ multiplex PCR, while TCRdb's copy carries only in-frame clones and drops some. The repertoire consists of fewer than 400,000 clones, with 7.5% to 9% occurring once and the leading ten covering around 0.45%. Material for sequencing was central memory CD4+ T cells from blood. These receptors were collected from a woman between 18 and 29 years old in good health.

This chain links TRBV28 with TRBJ1-2; D not resolved. CDR3 size: 11 residues. The V end was cut by 6 bases, the J end by 5 bases, with 7 bases between. Germline assignment: CDR1 MDHEN and CDR2 SYDVKM. The CDR3 nucleotides read TGTGCCAGCAGCGGGTTATATGGCTACACCTTC. Amino acid sequence: CASSGLYGYTF.

This chain links TRBV19 with TRBJ1-1; the D gene is possibly TRBD1 (5 bases). CDR1 LNHDA and CDR2 SQIVND come from the germline V gene (reference sequence). The CDR3 is made up of 13 amino acids. Deletions cut 4 bases from V and 1 base from J, with 7 bases between. CDR3 residues: CASSTGQNTEAFF. The CDR3 DNA follows: TGTGCCAGTAGTACGGGGCAGAACACTGAAGCTTTCTTT. Using reference TRBV19 and TRBJ1-1 for the parts outside the CDR3, the full variable domain is DGGITQSPKYLFRKEGQNVTLSCEQNLNHDAMYWYRQDPGQGLRLIYYSQIVNDFQKGDIAEGYSVSREKKESFPLTVTSAQKNPTAFYLCASSTGQNTEAFFGQGTRLTVV.

This clone has a handful of counts. This sequence joins TRBV19 and TRBJ1-1; TRBD1 aligns across 8 bases. Germline CDR1 and CDR2: LNHDA and SQIVND (reference sequence). The CDR3 runs to 12 residues. Unmatched junction bases numbered 1, after V lost 6 bases and J lost 4 bases. The CDR3 DNA reads as TGTGCCAGTAGCGACAGGGGCACTGAAGCTTTCTTT. As protein: CASSDRGTEAFF.

This clone was detected a few times. A much larger clone lies a single base off, so this may be a read error. This sample also contains other DNA sequences that code for the same CDR3. V usage is TRBV2 and J usage is TRBJ2-7; TRBD2 agrees at 8 bases. Germline V gives CDR1 SNHLY, CDR2 FYNNEI. V was clipped by 4 bases and J by 2 bases; unmatched bases: 1. This CDR3 region has 13 residues. The CDR3 region has the DNA TGTGCCAGCAGTGCGGGAGGGCCCTACGAGCAGTACTTC. This gives the protein CASSAGGPYEQYF.

CDR3 sequence (DNA): TGTGCCAGCAGCCGCGCCGGGGGGTACACCTTC. Its translation: CASSRAGGYTF. V gene TRBV7-9 combines with J gene TRBJ1-2; tentatively, D is TRBD1 (5 bases). CDR3 length: 11 residues. V lost 5 bases and J 11 bases, leaving 12 bases between the germline ends. Per germline, CDR1 SEHNR and CDR2 FQNEAQ (reference sequence). Supplemented by reference TRBV7-9 and TRBJ1-2, the full variable domain reads DTGVSQNPRHKITKRGQNVTFRCDPISEHNRLYWYRQTLGQGPEFLTYFQNEAQLEKSRLLSDRFSAERPKGSFSTLEIQRTEQGDSAMYLCASSRAGGYTFGSGTRLTVV.

This clone was seen a handful of times. V and J are TRBV4-2 and TRBJ1-1; D not resolved. Germline assignment: CDR1 LGHNA and CDR2 YNFKEQ. The ends were cut back, 1 base at V and 1 base at J, with 10 bases in the middle. The CDR3 sequence is 15 residues long. The CDR3: CASSQVGLENTEAFF. DNA for the CDR3: TGTGCCAGCAGCCAAGTGGGCTTAGAGAACACTGAAGCTTTCTTT.

In its sample, this clone was seen a few times. This could be a read error, since a much larger clone is one nucleotide away. The chain uses TRBV27 and TRBJ2-7, with 7 positions matching TRBD1. There are 12 residues in the CDR3. Per germline, CDR1 MNHEY and CDR2 SMNVEV (reference sequence). J was trimmed by 2 bases and V by 6 bases; bases with no gene match: 1. CDR3 in DNA: TGTGCCAGCAGCCAGGGGGCCTACGAGCAGTACTTC. Amino acids: CASSQGAYEQYF.

The rearrangement joins TRBV5-8 to TRBJ1-4, with D perhaps matching TRBD1 (5 bases). The germline gives CDR1 SGHTS, CDR2 YDEGEE. V lost 2 bases and J lost 8, with 10 bases in between. This CDR3 has 13 amino acids. As DNA, the CDR3 is TGTGCCAGCAGCTTCTGGGGCAGGGAAAAACTGTTTTTT. This translates into CASSFWGREKLFF.

CDR3 amino acids: CASSLPIHYGYTF. The CDR3 nucleotides are TGTGCCAGCAGCTTGCCTATCCACTATGGCTACACCTTC. This chain connects TRBV5-6 to TRBJ1-2; no clear D gene. V shed 1 base and J shed 3 bases, with 7 bases lying between them. The CDR3 extends over 13 amino acids. Germline CDR1 is SGHDT and CDR2 is YYEEEE.